One sample yielded the 14 T cell receptor beta chains listed below, sequenced in a study of T cells after yellow fever vaccination (dated by TCRdb to the late 2010s). In light of the paper, this sample's treatment or condition label describes: live attenuated yellow fever vaccine strain. The library was made by 5' RACE. The listed sequencing device is Illumina HiSeq 2500. The raw public data were reprocessed by TCRdb itself: fastp quality trimming at Q25, MiXCR clonotype calling, in-frame beta chains only. Rows are unified per CDR3 protein, each entry keeping the most common DNA and genes. The sample contains tens of thousands of distinct CDR3 sequences, less than 5.5% of them found a single time. The ten largest clones capture 20% of the sample. Specimen: PBMCs, either bulk or a sorted T-cell subset (CD4+, CD8+, memory, or dextramer-sorted; not recorded which), collected about 49 days after the first yellow fever vaccination. The source of these receptors is a man between 18 and 35 years old who received the YFV17D yellow fever vaccine.

This clonotype was counted ten times or more. The chain carries TRBV24-1 and TRBJ2-2, with D perhaps being TRBD1 or TRBD2 (5 bases each). V was cut by 4 bases and J by 4 bases, with 12 bases left in between. From germline, CDR1 is KGHDR and CDR2 SFDVKD. The CDR3 is 15 amino acids. The CDR3 DNA follows: TGTGCCACCAGTGACTCCCGTGGGGGCACCGGGGAGCTGTTTTTT. Protein: CATSDSRGGTGELFF.

Many counts were recorded for this clonotype. The V call is TRBV5-1, the J call TRBJ2-3; D is ambiguous. The V end was cut by 5 bases, the J end by 0 bases, with 7 bases between. Germline-derived CDR1 and CDR2 are SGHRS and YFSETQ. The CDR3 has 13 amino acids. In DNA, the CDR3 is TGCGCCAGCAGGTCGGACAGCACAGATACGCAGTATTTT. Protein sequence: CASRSDSTDTQYF.

This clonotype has at least ten counts. This CDR3 reads CASSMLSGGDEQYV. As DNA, the CDR3 is TGCGCCAGCAGCATGCTGAGCGGGGGGGACGAGCAGTACGTC. V gene TRBV5-1 combines with J gene TRBJ2-7; TRBD2 agrees at 10 bases. The CDR3 runs 14 residues. The germline V gene encodes CDR1 SGHRS and CDR2 YFSETQ. Germline trimming cut 4 bases from V and 5 bases from J; bases unmatched to any gene: 6.

This clonotype appeared many times. This CDR3 is CATSRSLTGQRGEKLFF. DNA for the CDR3: TGTGCCACCAGCCGGAGTCTCACAGGCCAGAGGGGTGAAAAACTGTTTTTT. The chain links TRBV15 to TRBJ1-4, with D perhaps TRBD1 (5 bases). This CDR3 spans 17 amino acids. Trimming stripped 5 bases from V and 7 bases from J, with 23 bases between. Germline loops: CDR1 LNHNV, CDR2 YYDKDF (reference sequence).

This clonotype was counted at least ten times. The genes are TRBV7-2 and TRBJ2-5; D gene uncertain. Germline V gene sequence: CDR1 SGHTA, CDR2 FQGNSA. This CDR3 comprises 13 residues. V was trimmed by 1 base and J by 5 bases, leaving 8 bases between them. The DNA for the CDR3 is TGTGCCAGCAGCTTAGTAGGTGTCGAGACCCAGTACTTC. Translating it yields CASSLVGVETQYF.

As regards this clonotype: A single base separates this from a much larger clone, so it may be a read error. J is TRBJ1-1 and V is TRBV6-1, with D perhaps matching TRBD1 (6 bases). The CDR3 totals 14 residues. Germline-derived CDR1 and CDR2 are MNHNS and SASEGT. V was pared by 4 bases and J by 5 bases, with 14 bases between. The CDR3 here is CASSAQGVGTEAFF. CDR3 in DNA: TGTGCCAGCAGTGCACAGGGTGTAGGGACTGAAGCTTTCTTT.

This clonotype appeared many times. This chain links TRBV15 with TRBJ1-1; a possible D gene is TRBD1 (5 bases). Trimming removed 5 bases at V and 5 bases at J, with 9 bases between. Looked up from germline, CDR1 is LNHNV and CDR2 is YYDKDF (reference sequence). CDR3 length: 12 amino acids. The CDR3 reads CATSWGKTEAFF. CDR3 nucleotide sequence: TGTGCCACCAGCTGGGGGAAGACTGAAGCTTTCTTT. The full variable domain, rest sourced from reference TRBV15 and TRBJ1-1, is DAMVIQNPRYQVTQFGKPVTLSCSQTLNHNVMYWYQQKSSQAPKLLFHYYDKDFNNEADTPDNFQSRRPNTSFCFLDIRSPGLGDTAMYLCATSWGKTEAFFGQGTRLTVV.

Details on this clonotype: This may be a read error, as it is one base from a much larger clone. V gene TRBV11-2 combines with J gene TRBJ2-5, with a weak D call TRBD2 (5 bases). Between the trimmed V and J ends, which lost 5 bases and 0 bases, there was a span of 13 bases. The CDR3 loop spans 15 amino acids. The germline V gene has CDR1 SGHAT and CDR2 FQNNGV. This chain's CDR3 is CASSPPAGDQETQYF. The CDR3 coding sequence is TGTGCCAGCAGCCCCCCCGCCGGGGACCAAGAGACCCAGTACTTC.

This clonotype was observed many times. This chain uses TRBV11-2 with TRBJ2-1; 9 positions agree with TRBD2. Germline V gene lookup returns CDR1 SGHAT and CDR2 FQNNGV. The CDR3 is made up of 15 amino acids. V lost 4 bases to trimming and J lost 6 bases; unmatched junction nucleotides: 7. CDR3: CASSSRAGGSNEQFF. The CDR3 coding sequence is TGTGCCAGCAGCTCCCGTGCGGGGGGGTCCAATGAGCAGTTCTTC.

Points on this clonotype: A much larger clone differs by one base, so this may be a read error. V and J are TRBV20-1 and TRBJ2-2; tentatively, D is TRBD2 (5 bases). Germline loops: CDR1 DFQATT, CDR2 SNEGSKA (reference sequence). The CDR3 consists of 15 residues. CDR3 bases: TGCTGTGCTAGAGATCCGCAAAGGGAGATCGGGGAGCTGTTTTTT. Translation gives CCARDPQREIGELFF.

This sequence joins TRBV4-2 and TRBJ2-7, with D perhaps TRBD2 (6 bases). CDR1 is LGHNA, CDR2 YNFKEQ, per germline. V lost 0 bases to trimming and J lost 5 bases, with 14 bases between them. The CDR3 has 15 amino acids. CDR3 residues: CASSQDNKEGNEQYF. CDR3 nucleotides: TGTGCCAGCAGCCAAGATAATAAGGAGGGGAACGAGCAGTACTTC.

This clonotype occurred many times. CDR3 bases: TGCAGTGCTGGGACTAGCGGGGGGGCGGGGACAGATACGCAGTATTTT. It translates to CSAGTSGGAGTDTQYF. The J gene is TRBJ2-3, the V gene TRBV20-1, with TRBD2 matching 16 bases. V shed 5 bases, J shed 3 bases, and the junction held 5 bases outside the gene matches. The germline V gene encodes CDR1 DFQATT and CDR2 SNEGSKA (reference sequence). The CDR3 covers 16 residues.

This clonotype has at least ten counts. CDR3 sequence: CASSFGLATDTQYF. DNA of the CDR3: TGTGCCAGCAGCTTCGGACTAGCGACAGATACGCAGTATTTT. The rearrangement links TRBV7-2 to TRBJ2-3, with 9 bases lining up with TRBD2. This CDR3 spans 14 amino acids. Germline values: CDR1 SGHTA, CDR2 FQGNSA. Trimming cost V 3 bases and J 3 bases; bases outside gene matches: 1. The whole variable domain, filled in from reference TRBV7-2 and TRBJ2-3, reads GAGVSQSPSNKVTEKGKDVELRCDPISGHTALYWYRQSLGQGLEFLIYFQGNSAPDKSGLPSDRFSAERTGGSVSTLTIQRTQQEDSAVYLCASSFGLATDTQYFGPGTRLTVL.

This clonotype was counted ten times or more. This sequence joins TRBV6-4 and TRBJ2-2; D uncertain. Germline values: CDR1 MRHNA, CDR2 SNTAGT. Trimming took off 4 bases at V and 4 bases at J, with 10 bases between the two ends. The CDR3 is made up of 14 amino acids. For the CDR3, the DNA is TGTGCCAGCAGTGCGGGCCCTGGCACCGGGGAGCTGTTTTTT. Its translation is CASSAGPGTGELFF.